The T cell receptor (beta chain) under discussion was sequenced for a study of CD4+ T cells in melanoma. General study findings and limits: Diverse differentiation states were reported for melanoma neoantigen-specific CD4+ T cells. CD8+ T cell, macrophage and B cell function reportedly correlated with neoantigen-specific CD4+ T cells.

The CDR3 has 15 residues. The germline V gene encodes CDR1 GTSNPN and CDR2 SVGIG (reference sequence). Germline trimming cut 2 bases from V and 4 bases from J; bases unmatched to any gene: 7. This clone came up once. Its antigen is as yet unknown. Clones were read by immunoSEQ multiplex PCR, and TCRdb kept only the in-frame ones, dropping some. The table records about 10,000 clones, approximately 68% of them present only once. The receptor's source is a human donor with melanoma. The V call is TRBV30, the J call TRBJ2-1, with 8 bases matching TRBD2. The sequencing sample was made of cells from a culture (not recorded whether cultured in vitro). CDR3 sequence reads: CAWSRLAGLYNEQFF. In DNA, the CDR3 is TGTGCCTGGAGTAGGCTAGCGGGCCTATACAATGAGCAGTTCTTC.